Shown below are 28 T cell receptor beta chains from a single sample sequenced in a study of T cell repertoires in ileal Crohn's disease. Some clones are missing from TCRdb's copy, which holds only in-frame ones; the method was immunoSEQ multiplex PCR. Of some 14,000 clones in the sample, around three quarters were seen once. Sequencing was done on a sample of ileal tissue. These receptors came from an adult with Crohn's disease.

This chain uses TRBV5-6 with TRBJ2-1; D is undetermined. The V gene lost 1 base and the J gene lost 0 bases, with 8 bases spanning the gap. Germline V lookup: CDR1 SGHDT, CDR2 YYEEEE. The CDR3 length is 15 residues. The CDR3 bases are TGTGCCAGCAGCTTGATGGTTCGCTCCTACAATGAGCAGTTCTTC. Amino acid sequence: CASSLMVRSYNEQFF.

This clone is labeled as medium-sized (0.01 to 0.1%). The rearrangement links TRBV2 to TRBJ1-2, with D unresolved. CDR1 and CDR2 from the germline V gene are SNHLY and FYNNEI. Between the trimmed V and J ends, which lost 0 bases and 2 bases, there was a span of 7 bases. There are 14 residues in the CDR3. The CDR3 coding sequence is TGTGCCAGCAGTGAAGCGGCCAGGAACTATGGCTACACCTTC. Protein sequence: CASSEAARNYGYTF.

The gene calls are TRBV10-3 and TRBJ1-6; 7 bases fit TRBD1. Germline values: CDR1 ENHRY, CDR2 SYGVKD. CDR3 length: 15 amino acids. V was pared by 3 bases and J by 9 bases, with 8 bases of the junction left unmatched. CDR3 sequence (DNA): TGTGCCATCAGTGATTTCAGGGGGGCCGGTTCACCCCTCCACTTT. Amino acids: CAISDFRGAGSPLHF.

The CDR3 nucleotides are TGTGCCTGGAGTGTATCGGGGGACACGCAGTACTTC. It specifies CAWSVSGDTQYF. The chain links TRBV30 to TRBJ2-7; the D gene could be TRBD1 or TRBD2 (6 bases each). This CDR3 has 12 residues. V was shortened by 0 bases and J by 9 bases, with 12 bases between the two germline ends. The V gene's germline CDR1 is GTSNPN and CDR2 SVGIG (reference sequence). The complete variable domain, with remaining parts taken from reference TRBV30 and TRBJ2-7, reads SQTIHQWPATLVQPVGSPLSLECTVEGTSNPNLYWYRQAAGRGLQLLFYSVGIGQISSEVPQNLSASRPQDRQFILSSKKLLLSDSGFYLCAWSVSGDTQYFGPGTRLTVT.

V gene TRBV6-5 combines with J gene TRBJ1-6; D is undetermined. The CDR3 totals 16 residues. V lost 0 bases and J 5 bases, leaving 11 bases between the germline ends. Per the germline V gene, CDR1 is MNHEY and CDR2 is SVGAGI. The CDR3 reads CASSYSSAANNSPLHF. The CDR3, as DNA: TGTGCCAGCAGTTACTCGTCAGCCGCTAATAATTCACCCCTCCACTTT.

This chain connects TRBV5-5 to TRBJ1-4; D gene ambiguous. Germline V gene data show CDR1 as SGHKS and CDR2 as YYEKEE (reference sequence). Deletions cut 0 bases from V and 11 bases from J, with 17 bases between. CDR3 length equals 15 residues. DNA of the CDR3: TGTGCCAGCAGCTTGGGCGGAGTTTCCTCGGGGAAACTGTTTTTT. Its translation is CASSLGGVSSGKLFF.

CDR3 nucleotide sequence: TGTGCCAGCAGCTTACCAACAGGACAGGGGCGCTCCTACGAGCAGTACTTC. Encoded protein: CASSLPTGQGRSYEQYF. This rearrangement joins TRBV7-2 to TRBJ2-7, with 9 bases fitting TRBD1. Germline trimming cut 2 bases from V and 0 bases from J; bases unmatched to any gene: 8. The germline V gene has CDR1 SGHTA and CDR2 FQGNSA. The CDR3 loop spans 17 amino acids.

The rearrangement joins TRBV9 to TRBJ2-1, with D possibly being TRBD1 (6 bases). CDR3 length: 16 residues. The V gene's germline CDR1 is SGDLS and CDR2 YYNGEE. The V gene lost 1 base and the J gene lost 8 bases, with 19 bases spanning the gap. The CDR3 nucleotides read TGTGCCAGCAGCGTAATCGCGGACAGCCTGTACGATGAGCAGTTCTTC. It specifies CASSVIADSLYDEQFF.

This chain uses TRBV13 with TRBJ1-1; no clear D. The CDR3 loop spans 13 amino acids. Germline V lookup: CDR1 PRHDT, CDR2 FYEKMQ (reference sequence). With 4 bases removed from V and 11 bases from J, the gap between germline ends came to 17 bases. The CDR3 nucleotides are TGTGCCAGCAGCTCCCGAGTTAATCAACGGGCTTTCTTT. Translation gives CASSSRVNQRAFF.

The chain employs TRBV7-9 and TRBJ1-1; a weak D match, TRBD1 (5 bases). This CDR3 has 18 residues. Germline V gene sequence: CDR1 SEHNR, CDR2 FQNEAQ (reference sequence). The V and J ends lost 0 bases and 2 bases respectively, with 19 bases between them. CDR3 coding DNA: TGTGCCAGCAGCTTAGCCTTTATGACAGACACTGTTAACACTGAAGCTTTCTTT. Its translation is CASSLAFMTDTVNTEAFF.

The chain uses TRBV7-2 and TRBJ2-7; D possibly matches TRBD1 or TRBD2 (5 bases each). V was clipped by 4 bases and J by 0 bases, with 16 bases between them. The length of the CDR3 is 16 residues. From germline, CDR1 is SGHTA and CDR2 FQGNSA. As DNA, the CDR3 is TGTGCCAGCAGCTCCGGCCGGGACCAAAGCTCCTACGAGCAGTACTTC. It translates to CASSSGRDQSSYEQYF. The full variable domain, its missing parts supplied by reference TRBV7-2 and TRBJ2-7, is GAGVSQSPSNKVTEKGKDVELRCDPISGHTALYWYRQSLGQGLEFLIYFQGNSAPDKSGLPSDRFSAERTGGSVSTLTIQRTQQEDSAVYLCASSSGRDQSSYEQYFGPGTRLTVT.

V usage is TRBV7-9 and J usage is TRBJ1-2; D is undetermined. V was trimmed by 1 base and J by 2 bases, leaving 11 bases between them. Germline assignment: CDR1 SEHNR and CDR2 FQNEAQ (reference sequence). This CDR3 is 15 amino acids long. The CDR3 sequence is CASSLGEVVNYGYTF. The CDR3 nucleotides read TGTGCCAGCAGCTTAGGGGAGGTGGTAAACTATGGCTACACCTTC.

The chain couples TRBV4-1 to TRBJ2-5; D is tentatively TRBD1 or TRBD2 (5 bases each). In germline, CDR1 is MGHRA, CDR2 YSYEKL. This CDR3 spans 15 amino acids. With 2 bases removed from V and 5 bases from J, the gap between germline ends came to 15 bases. The CDR3 nucleotides are TGCGCCAGCAGCCAAATCATCCCCTGGGGGGAGACCCAGTACTTC. Residues: CASSQIIPWGETQYF.

The chain is built from TRBV6-5 and TRBJ1-1; no reliable D call. This CDR3 is built from 13 residues. Germline CDR1 reads MNHEY; CDR2 reads SVGAGI. The V gene lost 6 bases and the J gene lost 6 bases, with 14 bases spanning the gap. The CDR3 nucleotides read TGTGCCAGCAGCCCATTTGGTGAGTCTGAAGCTTTCTTT. This sequence encodes CASSPFGESEAFF.

This clone is medium-sized (0.01 to 0.1%). This sequence joins TRBV10-1 and TRBJ1-5, with D tentatively TRBD1 (6 bases). The germline V gene has CDR1 WNHNN and CDR2 SYGVQD (reference sequence). The ends were cut back, 5 bases at V and 7 bases at J, with 12 bases in the middle. The CDR3 loop spans 13 amino acids. The CDR3 DNA is TGCGCCAGCAGTACAGGGATAGGCCAGCCCCAGCATTTT. Translation: CASSTGIGQPQHF.

CDR3 residues: CASSADLPTEAFF. The CDR3 DNA follows: TGTGCCAGTAGTGCTGACCTACCCACTGAAGCTTTCTTT. This chain joins TRBV19 and TRBJ1-1; D remains ambiguous. Germline V CDR1 and CDR2: LNHDA, SQIVND (reference sequence). Trimming pared 5 bases from V and 4 bases from J, leaving 11 bases between. The length of the CDR3 is 13 residues.

This clone occurred a few times. This chain connects TRBV19 to TRBJ1-2; D is perhaps TRBD1 (6 bases). V was pared by 5 bases and J by 4 bases, with 11 bases between. CDR1 is LNHDA, CDR2 SQIVND, per germline (reference sequence). The CDR3 runs to 13 residues. The CDR3 sequence is CASSHRESYGYTF. The CDR3 DNA reads TGTGCCAGTAGTCACAGGGAGTCCTATGGCTACACCTTC.

The chain recombines TRBV20-1 with TRBJ2-3, with D unclear. The germline gives CDR1 DFQATT, CDR2 SNEGSKA (reference sequence). V lost 3 bases to trimming and J lost 5 bases, with 6 bases between them. The CDR3 runs 11 residues. The CDR3 sequence is CSASYEDTQYF. The CDR3 DNA reads as TGCAGTGCTAGCTACGAAGATACGCAGTATTTT.

This chain joins TRBV5-4 and TRBJ2-1, with no clear D. V was shortened by 4 bases and J by 4 bases, with 15 bases between the two germline ends. The CDR3 runs 15 residues. Germline V gives CDR1 SGHNT, CDR2 YYREEE (reference sequence). CDR3 sequence reads: CASSPPATAYNEQFF. The CDR3 nucleotides are TGTGCCAGCAGCCCTCCCGCGACGGCTTACAATGAGCAGTTCTTC.

The rearrangement uses TRBV12-2 and TRBJ2-5; TRBD2 was called by the table and not checked on the DNA. TRBV12-2 is a pseudogene locus. This CDR3 has 15 amino acids. CDR3 amino acids: CASLAGGEGQETQYF. The CDR3 DNA reads TGTGCAAGTCTGGCTGGAGGGGAAGGCCAAGAGACCCAGTACTTC.

The chain combines TRBV5-4 with TRBJ2-6; 7 positions agree with TRBD1. Germline CDR1 is SGHNT and CDR2 is YYREEE (reference sequence). The CDR3 is 18 residues long. J gave up 0 bases and V 4 bases, and 10 bases lay outside the gene matches. The CDR3, as DNA: TGTGCCAGCAGCGTACGAGGGACAGCGACCTCTGGGGCCAACGTCCTGACTTTC. It codes for CASSVRGTATSGANVLTF.

This chain links TRBV5-1 with TRBJ1-1; D might be TRBD1 (6 bases). CDR3 size: 14 residues. Germline V CDR1 and CDR2: SGHRS, YFSETQ. The V and J ends lost 0 bases and 1 base respectively, with 7 bases between them. Written as DNA, the CDR3 is TGCGCCAGCAGCTTGGCAGGGGCGAACACTGAAGCTTTCTTT. This sequence encodes CASSLAGANTEAFF.

This rearrangement joins TRBV30 to TRBJ1-2, with a weak D call TRBD1 (6 bases). Trimming shortened V by 1 base and J by 8 bases, and 11 bases separated the two germline ends. The CDR3 is 12 residues long. CDR1 is GTSNPN, CDR2 SVGIG, per germline (reference sequence). CDR3 sequence reads: CAWSAGAGGYTF. Here the CDR3 DNA reads TGTGCCTGGAGTGCAGGGGCGGGCGGCTACACCTTC.

The rearrangement uses TRBV5-1 and TRBJ1-1; 7 bases map to TRBD1. Germline assignment: CDR1 SGHRS and CDR2 YFSETQ. The CDR3 covers 15 residues. The junction had 7 bases not matched to a gene; V was cut back by 4 bases and J by 1 base. The CDR3 loop is CASSLGQIENTEAFF. The DNA of the CDR3 is TGCGCCAGCAGCCTGGGACAGATCGAGAACACTGAAGCTTTCTTT.

This chain's CDR3 is CASSFGQGGKYEQYF. The CDR3 DNA is TGCGCCAGCAGTTTCGGACAGGGGGGGAAGTACGAGCAGTACTTC. The chain has TRBV5-1 and TRBJ2-7; 10 bases map to TRBD1. Trimming cost V 5 bases and J 4 bases; bases outside gene matches: 9. The CDR3 length is 15 residues. Looked up from germline, CDR1 is SGHRS and CDR2 is YFSETQ.

The rearrangement uses TRBV19 and TRBJ1-3; D remains ambiguous. V was pared by 3 bases and J by 0 bases, with 6 bases between. Per the germline V gene, CDR1 is LNHDA and CDR2 is SQIVND (reference sequence). The CDR3 has 14 amino acids. For the CDR3, the DNA is TGTGCCAGTAGTATTCTGGTCTCTGGAAACACCATATATTTT. Protein sequence: CASSILVSGNTIYF.

The V gene is TRBV30, the J gene TRBJ1-1; TRBD1 agrees at 10 bases. Germline trimming cut 4 bases from V and 8 bases from J; bases unmatched to any gene: 7. This CDR3 is 13 amino acids long. Per germline, CDR1 GTSNPN and CDR2 SVGIG (reference sequence). CDR3 nucleotides: TGTGCCTGGAACGGTGGGACAGGGGACGAAGCTTTCTTT. This encodes CAWNGGTGDEAFF.

The J gene is TRBJ2-5, the V gene TRBV5-1; D may be TRBD1 or TRBD2 (6 bases each). Germline-derived CDR1 and CDR2 are SGHRS and YFSETQ. The V gene lost 3 bases and the J gene lost 5 bases, with 11 bases spanning the gap. CDR3 size: 13 residues. CDR3 in amino acids: CASSWLGGETQYF. Here the CDR3 DNA reads TGCGCCAGCAGCTGGCTAGGGGGGGAGACCCAGTACTTC.